The 6 T cell receptor beta chains listed next were all sequenced from one sample in a study of beta chain features in type 1 diabetes (dated by TCRdb to 2017 to 2018). Library method: the immunoSEQ multiplex PCR assay. The entire isolated RNA was reverse transcribed using the High Capacity cDNA Reverse Transcription Kit, and thus expressed TCRB transcripts were sequenced. TCRdb retrieved this table from immuneACCESS and kept in-frame rearrangements only. Not all clones are present; in checked studies, unresolved V genes account for under half, and no reason is known for the remainder. The sample includes 300,000 to 400,000 clones, with 8% observed a single time. In total, the top ten clones hold around 0.45% of the sample. Material: central memory CD4+ T cells from blood. The receptors were sampled from a woman aged 18-29 years in good health.

The chain recombines TRBV9 with TRBJ2-2, with D possibly matching TRBD2 (6 bases). The V gene's germline CDR1 is SGDLS and CDR2 YYNGEE. The CDR3 is 16 amino acids. V lost 2 bases and J 1 base, leaving 12 bases between the germline ends. This chain's CDR3 is CASSVYPSVNTGELFF. The CDR3 region has the DNA TGTGCCAGCAGCGTTTATCCTAGCGTGAACACCGGGGAGCTGTTTTTT.

This chain links TRBV28 with TRBJ2-5; the match to TRBD2 covers 11 bases. Losses at the gene ends were 6 bases for V and 2 bases for J; bases not matched to a gene: 17. The CDR3 sequence is 19 residues long. CDR1 and CDR2 from the germline V gene are MDHEN and SYDVKM. The CDR3 DNA sequence: TGTGCCAGCAGAAGAATTTCTAGCGGGAGGAAGGCCGCACAAGAGACCCAGTACTTC. This gives the protein CASRRISSGRKAAQETQYF.

This chain uses TRBV11-1 with TRBJ2-3; no clear D. This CDR3 has 14 amino acids. V gave up 8 bases and J gave up 2 bases, with 14 bases separating them. Per germline, CDR1 SGHAT and CDR2 FQDESV (reference sequence). This CDR3 reads CASSLAPTTDTQYF. The CDR3 nucleotides are TGTGCCAGCTCGCTCGCCCCCACCACAGATACGCAGTATTTT. The full variable domain, completed using reference TRBV11-1 and TRBJ2-3, is EAEVAQSPRYKITEKSQAVAFWCDPISGHATLYWYRQILGQGPELLVQFQDESVVDDSQLPKDRFSAERLKGVDSTLKIQPAELGDSAMYLCASSLAPTTDTQYFGPGTRLTVL.

The chain combines TRBV2 with TRBJ1-2; D is undetermined. Germline V gives CDR1 SNHLY, CDR2 FYNNEI. This CDR3 spans 14 amino acids. The germline V and J ends were trimmed by 9 bases and 8 bases, with 22 bases remaining between them. CDR3 sequence (DNA): TGTGCCAGTACCAAGGGAATAGCGGTTTGGGGCTACACCTTC. Its protein is CASTKGIAVWGYTF.

Turning to this clone: This sample also contains other DNA sequences that code for the same CDR3. The chain couples TRBV28 to TRBJ2-7; D is undetermined. Germline-derived CDR1 and CDR2 are MDHEN and SYDVKM. The CDR3 contains 12 residues. V shed 2 bases and J shed 4 bases, with 6 bases lying between them. CDR3 sequence: CASSLAPYEQYF. Here the CDR3 DNA reads TGTGCCAGCAGTTTAGCCCCTTACGAGCAGTACTTC.

This clone was seen many times. The chain links TRBV21-1 to TRBJ2-5; TRBD1 was called by the table and not checked on the DNA. TRBV21-1 has pseudogene status. The CDR3 is 15 amino acids. CDR3 DNA sequence: TGTGCCAGCAGCAAAGAATGTCAGGGTGAAGAGACCCAGTACTTC. As protein: CASSKECQGEETQYF.